A single sample is the source of the 2 T cell receptor beta chains below, sequenced in a study of T cell repertoires in cytomegalovirus infection. TCRdb analysed the reads with MiXCR anew, one entry per CDR3 protein. The sample has approximately 250,000 distinct CDR3 sequences; roughly 20% are singletons. Specimen: CD8+ T cells from PBMCs. The source is a human donor in good health (CMV status not recorded). Some clones in this sample may be carry-over from other donors' samples.

This clonotype was counted many times. V usage is TRBV7-2 and J usage is TRBJ2-1; D is perhaps TRBD1 or TRBD2 (5 bases each). V lost 5 bases to trimming and J lost 3 bases, with 14 bases between them. The length of the CDR3 is 15 residues. Germline V gives CDR1 SGHTA, CDR2 FQGNSA. CDR3 residues: CASSLGWGFYNEQFF. The DNA of the CDR3 is TGTGCCAGCAGCCTTGGGTGGGGGTTCTACAATGAGCAGTTCTTC.

V gene TRBV2 combines with J gene TRBJ1-2; 11 nucleotides align to TRBD1. J gave up 6 bases and V 5 bases, and 8 bases lay outside the gene matches. In germline, CDR1 is SNHLY, CDR2 FYNNEI. This CDR3 has 15 amino acids. In DNA, the CDR3 is TGTGCCAGCAGTTCATCGGGGACAGGGGGTCATGGCTACACCTTC. It codes for CASSSSGTGGHGYTF.